Listed here are 30 T cell receptor beta chains from one sample, sequenced in a study of preoperative IRX-2 immunotherapy in early breast cancer. The assay was immunoSEQ multiplex PCR, and TCRdb's table has in-frame clones only and misses some. The sample yields around 34,000 clones, 75% to 90% seen once. The treatment is: preoperative locoregional IRX-2 cytokine immunotherapy. Material: lymph node tissue, obtained from a patient treated with IRX-2 immunotherapy. Receptor source: a human donor with breast cancer.

The chain has TRBV28 and TRBJ2-5; 12 positions match TRBD1. J was trimmed by 5 bases and V by 3 bases; bases with no gene match: 7. This CDR3 is 16 amino acids long. Germline CDR1 reads MDHEN; CDR2 reads SYDVKM. Here the CDR3 reads CASSLVGTGGQETQYF. The CDR3 DNA reads TGTGCCAGCAGTTTGGTAGGGACAGGGGGCCAGGAGACCCAGTACTTC.

The table lists this clone with a count of one. The chain couples TRBV28 to TRBJ2-3; a possible D gene is TRBD2 (6 bases). V lost 7 bases to trimming and J lost 0 bases, with 14 bases between them. The length of the CDR3 is 15 residues. Germline V CDR1 and CDR2: MDHEN, SYDVKM. CDR3 in DNA: TGTGCCAGCACCTGGCGGGGCTCGAGCACAGATACGCAGTATTTT. This sequence encodes CASTWRGSSTDTQYF.

J is TRBJ1-4 and V is TRBV11-3; D is unclear. The CDR3 is 14 residues long. The V end was cut by 5 bases, the J end by 5 bases, with 12 bases between. CDR1 is SGHNT, CDR2 YENEEA, per germline. DNA of the CDR3: TGTGCCAGCAGCCCCGAAACATGGAATGAAAAACTGTTTTTT. It codes for CASSPETWNEKLFF.

The chain links TRBV6-8 to TRBJ2-1, with D maybe TRBD2 (5 bases). CDR1 MNHGY and CDR2 SAAAGT come from the germline V gene. The V end lost 2 bases, the J end lost 10 bases, and 9 bases lay between the germline ends. The CDR3 loop spans 12 amino acids. In nucleotides, the CDR3 is TGTGCCAGCAGTTACGGGTCGGGGGAGCAGTTCTTC. Its translation is CASSYGSGEQFF.

The chain uses TRBV18 and TRBJ1-1; no clear D gene. The CDR3 consists of 15 residues. Trimming took 1 base from V and 5 from J, leaving 14 bases between them. Germline CDR1 KGHSH, CDR2 LQKENI. The CDR3 DNA reads TGTGCCAGCTCACCACGGCCAGGTGTGCGGACTGAAGCTTTCTTT. Its protein is CASSPRPGVRTEAFF.

The CDR3 reads CASSLSGVDIQYF. The CDR3 nucleotides read TGTGCCAGCAGTTTATCTGGGGTGGACATTCAGTACTTC. V and J are TRBV28 and TRBJ2-4; D is unclear. This CDR3 has 13 residues. CDR1 is MDHEN, CDR2 SYDVKM, per germline. Trimming cost V 1 base and J 8 bases, with 9 bases left between them.

The V call is TRBV6-4, the J call TRBJ1-1; unclear D gene. V was shortened by 3 bases and J by 2 bases, with 10 bases between the two germline ends. Germline V gives CDR1 MRHNA, CDR2 SNTAGT. The CDR3 totals 14 residues. As DNA, the CDR3 is TGTGCCAGCAGTGAAGCCGGTCGAAACACTGAAGCTTTCTTT. This translates into CASSEAGRNTEAFF.

This clone was recorded only once. The chain carries TRBV6-7 and TRBJ1-4; D is ambiguous. TRBV6-7 is an ORF, and what it does is uncertain. The CDR3 sequence is 12 residues long. Deletions cut 6 bases from V and 5 bases from J, with 7 bases between. The CDR3 loop is CASSPLNEKLFF. In DNA form, the CDR3 reads TGTGCCAGCAGCCCCTTAAATGAAAAACTGTTTTTT.

The chain carries TRBV19 and TRBJ2-1; D might be TRBD2 (6 bases). Per germline, CDR1 LNHDA and CDR2 SQIVND (reference sequence). CDR3 length: 15 residues. Trimming removed 8 bases from V and 7 bases from J, with 21 bases in between. The CDR3 DNA follows: TGTGCCAGTGGGGCGGTAGCGGCGCCCAGGAATGAGCAGTTCTTC. It specifies CASGAVAAPRNEQFF.

The chain uses TRBV6-8 and TRBJ2-7; D is possibly TRBD1 (6 bases). This CDR3 is built from 14 residues. CDR1 MNHGY and CDR2 SAAAGT come from the germline V gene. V lost 2 bases and J lost 5, with 13 bases in between. The CDR3 region is CASSYTGMQNEQYF. CDR3 in DNA: TGTGCCAGCAGTTACACAGGGATGCAGAACGAGCAGTACTTC.

The V gene is TRBV29-1, the J gene TRBJ2-2; D is possibly TRBD1 or TRBD2 (5 bases each). From germline, CDR1 is SQVTM and CDR2 ANQGSEA. The V end lost 4 bases, the J end lost 7 bases, and 13 bases lay between the germline ends. The CDR3 has 13 amino acids. DNA of the CDR3: TGCAGCGTTGTCTTGGGGACGGACGGGGAGCTGTTTTTT. It specifies CSVVLGTDGELFF.

This rearrangement joins TRBV19 to TRBJ2-1; 14 bases are shared with TRBD2. The CDR3 totals 13 residues. In germline, CDR1 is LNHDA, CDR2 SQIVND (reference sequence). Germline trimming cut 9 bases from V and 10 bases from J; bases unmatched to any gene: 5. In DNA form, the CDR3 reads TGTGCCAGCAGACTAGCGGGGGGGCAAGAGCAGTTCTTC. This encodes CASRLAGGQEQFF. The full variable domain, its missing parts supplied by reference TRBV19 and TRBJ2-1, is DGGITQSPKYLFRKEGQNVTLSCEQNLNHDAMYWYRQDPGQGLRLIYYSQIVNDFQKGDIAEGYSVSREKKESFPLTVTSAQKNPTAFYLCASRLAGGQEQFFGPGTRLTVL.

The V call is TRBV6-8, the J call TRBJ2-7; 8 positions match TRBD1. From germline, CDR1 is MNHGY and CDR2 SAAAGT. With 11 bases clipped from V and 3 bases from J, the junction kept 9 bases outside the gene matches. The CDR3 is made up of 13 amino acids. CDR3 loop: CACHGQGGYEQYF. The DNA for the CDR3 is TGTGCCTGCCACGGACAGGGAGGCTACGAGCAGTACTTC.

V is TRBV11-3 and J is TRBJ2-3; 9 nucleotides agree with TRBD2. Germline V gene lookup returns CDR1 SGHNT and CDR2 YENEEA. This CDR3 comprises 17 residues. Trimming cost V 5 bases and J 0 bases; bases outside gene matches: 9. CDR3 DNA sequence: TGTGCCAGCAGCACCAGATTAGCGGGAGCTAGCACAGATACGCAGTATTTT. Translation gives CASSTRLAGASTDTQYF.

The chain uses TRBV19 and TRBJ2-1; TRBD2 matches 12 bases. The CDR3 is made up of 15 amino acids. Per germline, CDR1 LNHDA and CDR2 SQIVND (reference sequence). V trimming: 8 bases; J trimming: 7 bases; junction bases outside the gene matches: 9. CDR3 in DNA: TGTGCCAGTCACCGACTAGCGGGAGATTCAAATGAGCAGTTCTTC. Translating gives CASHRLAGDSNEQFF.

This clone appeared a few times. In the same sample, other DNA sequences code for this CDR3. The V and J genes are TRBV6-1 and TRBJ1-5, with D possibly matching TRBD1 (5 bases). The germline V gene has CDR1 MNHNS and CDR2 SASEGT. This CDR3 has 15 amino acids. Trimming removed 0 bases at V and 2 bases at J, with 8 bases between. The CDR3 DNA sequence: TGTGCCAGCAGTGAAGCGCTGGGGGGCAATCAGCCCCAGCATTTT. Protein product: CASSEALGGNQPQHF.

This chain's CDR3 is CASSSLTAAGANVLTF. The CDR3 DNA reads TGTGCCAGCAGTTCATTGACGGCGGCTGGGGCCAACGTCCTGACTTTC. This chain connects TRBV28 to TRBJ2-6; D gene uncertain. The CDR3 spans 16 residues. The V end was cut by 4 bases, the J end by 2 bases, with 12 bases between. CDR1 and CDR2 from the germline V gene are MDHEN and SYDVKM.

This rearrangement joins TRBV6-1 to TRBJ2-7, with no clear D. The germline CDR1 and CDR2 sequences are MNHNS and SASEGT. V was pared by 1 base and J by 0 bases, with 19 bases between. The CDR3 loop spans 18 amino acids. The CDR3 bases are TGTGCCAGCAGTGAAGGGCTGCGAAGCTTCTCTTTCTCCTACGAGCAGTACTTC. As protein: CASSEGLRSFSFSYEQYF.

In DNA form, the CDR3 reads TGTGCCAGCAGTTACTCCTCGGGACAGGGATACGAGCAGTACTTC. The encoded protein is CASSYSSGQGYEQYF. The genes are TRBV6-8 and TRBJ2-7; TRBD1 agrees at 9 bases. The CDR3 sequence is 15 residues long. Trimming took 0 bases from V and 4 from J; bases not matched to a gene: 4. Germline CDR1 is MNHGY and CDR2 is SAAAGT.

The gene calls are TRBV19 and TRBJ1-5; the D is unclear. Germline lookup yields CDR1 LNHDA and CDR2 SQIVND (reference sequence). This CDR3 has 15 residues. V lost 4 bases, J lost 0 bases, and 10 bases lay in between. The CDR3: CASSTLDYSNQPQHF. The CDR3 nucleotides read TGTGCCAGTAGTACGTTGGACTATAGCAATCAGCCCCAGCATTTT.

The V call is TRBV21-1, the J call TRBJ2-5; the table assigns TRBD2, which was not confirmed against the DNA. TRBV21-1 constitutes a pseudogene. The CDR3 runs to 15 residues. CDR3 coding DNA: TGTGCCAGCAGCGTGGCAGCGGGAGTAGGAGAGACCCAGTACTTC. It is translated as CASSVAAGVGETQYF.

This rearrangement joins TRBV6-8 to TRBJ1-2, with 8 bases identical to TRBD1. V dropped 0 bases and J dropped 1; count of bases not matched to a gene: 7. CDR3 length: 17 amino acids. CDR1 MNHGY and CDR2 SAAAGT come from the germline V gene. The CDR3 nucleotides are TGTGCCAGCAGTTACTCGGGCAGGGGGCTTGGTAACTATGGCTACACCTTC. It encodes CASSYSGRGLGNYGYTF.

CDR3 sequence (DNA): TGTGCCAGCAGCTTGGGGACAGGAAGAACCGGGGAGCTGTTTTTT. Its translation: CASSLGTGRTGELFF. The genes are TRBV11-3 and TRBJ2-2; the match to TRBD1 covers 8 bases. Per germline, CDR1 SGHNT and CDR2 YENEEA. Germline trimming cut 3 bases from V and 5 bases from J; bases unmatched to any gene: 5. The CDR3 is 15 residues long.

This chain joins TRBV28 and TRBJ1-2; a possible D gene is TRBD1 (5 bases). The germline gives CDR1 MDHEN, CDR2 SYDVKM. There are 14 residues in the CDR3. Trimming left V 3 bases short and J 0 bases short, with 8 bases between. This CDR3 reads CASSLTAANYGYTF. The CDR3 DNA is TGTGCCAGCAGTTTGACAGCAGCTAACTATGGCTACACCTTC.

This sequence joins TRBV6-8 and TRBJ1-4; D remains unclear. CDR1 and CDR2 (germline): MNHGY, SAAAGT. CDR3 size: 15 residues. V dropped 0 bases and J dropped 4 bases, with 9 bases sitting between them. CDR3 amino acids: CASSYSNGVNEKLFF. The CDR3 coding sequence is TGTGCCAGCAGTTACTCGAACGGGGTTAATGAAAAACTGTTTTTT.

This clone has only one observation. V usage is TRBV18 and J usage is TRBJ2-7; TRBD1 matches at 8 bases. The CDR3 consists of 17 residues. With V trimmed by 2 bases and J by 0 bases, 9 bases remained unmatched. CDR1 is KGHSH and CDR2 is LQKENI in the germline V gene. CDR3 residues: CASSPIGQGRTSYEQYF. The DNA of the CDR3 is TGTGCCAGCTCACCAATCGGACAGGGAAGAACCTCCTACGAGCAGTACTTC.

This clone appeared a single time. This chain uses TRBV23-1 with TRBJ1-1; 9 nucleotides align to TRBD1. TRBV23-1 is an ORF for which the function is uncertain. V lost 7 bases, J lost 6 bases, and 9 bases stayed unmatched. This CDR3 spans 14 amino acids. Here the CDR3 reads CASKRQGESSEAFF. CDR3 bases: TGCGCCAGCAAAAGACAGGGGGAGAGCTCTGAAGCTTTCTTT.

The rearrangement uses TRBV6-8 and TRBJ1-1, with TRBD1 identical over 9 bases. The length of the CDR3 is 15 residues. Germline CDR1 reads MNHGY; CDR2 reads SAAAGT. V trimming: 2 bases; J trimming: 5 bases; junction bases outside the gene matches: 6. CDR3 loop: CASSYTGTGQTEAFF. CDR3 nucleotide sequence: TGTGCCAGCAGTTACACGGGGACAGGGCAAACTGAAGCTTTCTTT.

The chain carries TRBV19 and TRBJ1-1; 8 bases match TRBD1. With V trimmed by 3 bases and J by 4 bases, 10 bases remained unmatched. In germline, CDR1 is LNHDA, CDR2 SQIVND (reference sequence). The CDR3 consists of 16 residues. The CDR3 nucleotides are TGTGCCAGTAGTATCCCCCACCGACAGGGGAGCACTGAAGCTTTCTTT. Its translation: CASSIPHRQGSTEAFF.

In this sample, this clone turned up once. The chain is built from TRBV19 and TRBJ1-5; D possibly corresponds to TRBD1 (6 bases). The V gene's germline CDR1 is LNHDA and CDR2 SQIVND (reference sequence). This CDR3 spans 13 amino acids. V shed 7 bases and J shed 10 bases, with 17 bases lying between them. CDR3 in amino acids: CASTGQFNLPQHF. For the CDR3, the DNA is TGTGCCAGTACCGGACAGTTCAATCTTCCCCAGCATTTT.